The 14 T cell receptor beta chains given below trace back to one sample, sequenced in a study of CD8+ T cells in alopecia areata. The authors extracted RNA and reverse transcribed it into cDNA as the sequencing template. TCRdb's copy holds only in-frame clones and misses some; the assay was immunoSEQ multiplex PCR. The sample has about 200,000 clones, 56% seen once. Sequencing was done on a sample of CD8+ T cells sorted from blood. The receptors come from a human donor in good health.

The genes are TRBV12-5 and TRBJ2-7; 9 positions agree with TRBD1. The CDR3 is 14 residues long. With 5 bases clipped from V and 5 bases from J, the junction kept 7 bases outside the gene matches. CDR1 LGHNT and CDR2 FRNRAP come from the germline V gene. CDR3 residues: CASGQDRGRHEQYF. CDR3 bases: TGTGCTAGTGGTCAGGACAGGGGAAGGCACGAGCAGTACTTC.

The sample holds a few counts of this clone. The chain uses TRBV29-1 and TRBJ2-7; D unresolved. V was shortened by 2 bases and J by 1 base, with 3 bases between the two germline ends. The length of the CDR3 is 11 residues. In germline, CDR1 is SQVTM, CDR2 ANQGSEA. This CDR3 is CSVEQSYEQYF. Here the CDR3 DNA reads TGCAGCGTTGAACAGTCCTACGAGCAGTACTTC.

This clone turned up a few times. The chain recombines TRBV7-9 with TRBJ2-2; D uncertain. With 5 bases removed from V and 6 bases from J, the gap between germline ends came to 22 bases. CDR1 is SEHNR, CDR2 FQNEAQ, per germline (reference sequence). This CDR3 contains 17 residues. CDR3 sequence (DNA): TGTGCCAGCAGCCCAATTGTCCTTGCATCTGACGCCGGGGAGCTGTTTTTT. This translates into CASSPIVLASDAGELFF. Full variable domain (missing parts from reference TRBV7-9 and TRBJ2-2): DTGVSQNPRHKITKRGQNVTFRCDPISEHNRLYWYRQTLGQGPEFLTYFQNEAQLEKSRLLSDRFSAERPKGSFSTLEIQRTEQGDSAMYLCASSPIVLASDAGELFFGEGSRLTVL.

V and J are TRBV15 and TRBJ2-5; 10 bases map to TRBD2. Trimming cost V 0 bases and J 3 bases; bases outside gene matches: 10. The CDR3 is 18 amino acids. Germline-derived CDR1 and CDR2 are LNHNV and YYDKDF (reference sequence). The CDR3 loop is CATSRDASGGAGEETQYF. The CDR3 bases are TGTGCCACCAGCAGAGATGCTAGCGGGGGTGCGGGGGAAGAGACCCAGTACTTC.

V is TRBV7-9 and J is TRBJ1-1; D might be TRBD1 (5 bases). Trimming shortened V by 6 bases and J by 1 base, and 15 bases separated the two germline ends. CDR1 SEHNR and CDR2 FQNEAQ come from the germline V gene (reference sequence). The CDR3 is 15 residues long. The CDR3, as DNA: TGTGCCAGCAGTATTCTTGGGGGAGAGAACACTGAAGCTTTCTTT. Its translation: CASSILGGENTEAFF.

The chain is built from TRBV6-4 and TRBJ2-1; TRBD2 matches at 8 bases. CDR3 size: 14 residues. V lost 9 bases, J lost 8 bases, and 12 bases stayed unmatched. Germline lookup yields CDR1 MRHNA and CDR2 SNTAGT. This chain's CDR3 is CARFTSGFCDEQFF. Written as DNA, the CDR3 is TGTGCCAGATTTACTAGCGGCTTCTGCGATGAGCAGTTCTTC.

This clone is a singleton in its sample. The rearrangement joins TRBV11-1 to TRBJ1-6; no reliable D call. The CDR3 loop spans 16 amino acids. CDR1 and CDR2 (germline): SGHAT, FQDESV (reference sequence). Trimming took off 5 bases at V and 7 bases at J, with 18 bases between the two ends. CDR3 in DNA: TGTGCCAGCAGCACATCAGATCGACATTGGAATTCACCCCTCCACTTT. Residues: CASSTSDRHWNSPLHF. Using reference TRBV11-1 and TRBJ1-6 for the parts outside the CDR3, the full variable domain is EAEVAQSPRYKITEKSQAVAFWCDPISGHATLYWYRQILGQGPELLVQFQDESVVDDSQLPKDRFSAERLKGVDSTLKIQPAELGDSAMYLCASSTSDRHWNSPLHFGNGTRLTVT.

The chain employs TRBV6-1 and TRBJ2-5; D may correspond to TRBD1 or TRBD2 (6 bases each). The CDR3 totals 16 residues. In germline, CDR1 is MNHNS, CDR2 SASEGT. V was pared by 3 bases and J by 2 bases, with 16 bases between. Written as DNA, the CDR3 is TGTGCCAGCAGTGACCTAGGGGGACTGGGACAAGAGACCCAGTACTTC. Protein sequence: CASSDLGGLGQETQYF.

This chain links TRBV25-1 with TRBJ1-1; the D gene is possibly TRBD1 (5 bases). V shed 4 bases and J shed 5 bases, with 8 bases lying between them. Germline V gives CDR1 MGHDK, CDR2 SYGVNS. The CDR3 spans 12 residues. The CDR3 DNA follows: TGTGCCAGCAGTGTGGGGACTACTGAAGCTTTCTTT. Its protein is CASSVGTTEAFF.

V gene TRBV5-8 combines with J gene TRBJ2-5; TRBD1 matches 8 bases. Losses at the gene ends were 4 bases for V and 1 base for J; bases not matched to a gene: 6. The CDR3 sequence is 15 residues long. Germline assignment: CDR1 SGHTS and CDR2 YDEGEE. CDR3 coding DNA: TGTGCCAGCAGCCCTGGACAGGGTCCCCAAGAGACCCAGTACTTC. Amino acid sequence: CASSPGQGPQETQYF.

Only a few counts were recorded for this clone. The chain links TRBV29-1 to TRBJ1-2; 8 bases agree with TRBD1. Germline V gives CDR1 SQVTM, CDR2 ANQGSEA. This CDR3 has 12 residues. V dropped 6 bases and J dropped 8; count of bases not matched to a gene: 8. The CDR3 coding sequence is TGCAGCGTCCGGACAGGGTTGGAGGGCTACACCTTC. Translating it yields CSVRTGLEGYTF.

There are a few counts of this clone. This rearrangement joins TRBV28 to TRBJ1-1; D perhaps matches TRBD1 (6 bases). V was shortened by 6 bases and J by 4 bases, with 15 bases between the two germline ends. The CDR3 length is 14 residues. Germline V gene sequence: CDR1 MDHEN, CDR2 SYDVKM. The CDR3: CASRLSLRGTEAFF. In nucleotides, the CDR3 is TGTGCCAGCAGACTCTCCCTCAGGGGCACTGAAGCTTTCTTT. Complete variable domain (other parts from reference TRBV28 and TRBJ1-1): DVKVTQSSRYLVKRTGEKVFLECVQDMDHENMFWYRQDPGLGLRLIYFSYDVKMKEKGDIPEGYSVSREKKERFSLILESASTNQTSMYLCASRLSLRGTEAFFGQGTRLTVV.

This chain joins TRBV7-9 and TRBJ1-2; D is unresolved. The length of the CDR3 is 13 residues. CDR1 and CDR2 from the germline V gene are SEHNR and FQNEAQ (reference sequence). V lost 3 bases to trimming and J lost 6 bases, with 11 bases between them. CDR3 sequence reads: CASSFSTEDGYTF. The CDR3 region has the DNA TGTGCCAGCAGCTTCTCGACGGAAGATGGCTACACCTTC.

This clone was seen only a few times. The V call is TRBV14, the J call TRBJ2-1; D unresolved. The CDR3 extends over 12 amino acids. CDR1 and CDR2 from the germline V gene are SGHDN and FVKESK. V lost 1 base and J lost 14, with 12 bases in between. In nucleotides, the CDR3 is TGTGCCAGCAGCCAAGTTAGTGAGCAGGAGTTCTTC. Residues: CASSQVSEQEFF.